This T cell receptor beta chain was observed in a study of OX40 agonist ivuxolimab in advanced cancers. Study summary: It was ivuxolimab, an agonistic anti-OX40 (CD134) antibody, that patients were treated with.

Deletions cut 1 base from V and 1 base from J, with 9 bases between. Germline lookup yields CDR1 SEHNR and CDR2 FQNEAQ (reference sequence). The CDR3 runs 15 residues. Some clones are missing from TCRdb's copy, which holds only in-frame ones; the method was immunoSEQ multiplex PCR. Counted here are roughly 60,000 clones, around 83% occurring once; the ten biggest clones make up about 4.7%. J is TRBJ2-3 and V is TRBV7-9, with D possibly TRBD2 on 6 matching bases. The receptor was derived from an adult with an advanced solid tumor such as melanoma, head and neck, liver or kidney cancer. Here the sequenced sample was CD4+ or CD8+ T cells sorted from blood, taken in a trial of the OX40 agonist ivuxolimab. CDR3 sequence (DNA): TGTGCCAGCAGCTTAGAAGGAGGGGGCACAGATACGCAGTATTTT. This translates into CASSLEGGGTDTQYF.